This section outlines one T cell receptor (beta chain) sequence together with its context. Its antigen is undetermined. Donors showed nominal health when sampled, although they likely had unrecorded immune exposures. The data originate from a study of cytomegalovirus exposure and HLA in healthy donors. This CDR3 contains 14 residues. Germline V gene sequence: CDR1 SNHLY, CDR2 FYNNEI. V was trimmed by 6 bases and J by 2 bases, leaving 13 bases between them. Study-level results: A later analysis associated 15,000 to 20,000 TCR beta sequences with HLA alleles at a 0.05 false discovery rate.

Primers for the PCR totalled 60 Vbeta and 13 Jbeta. Clones were sequenced by immunoSEQ multiplex PCR, and TCRdb holds only the in-frame ones, with some missing. This table has 150,000 to 200,000 clones, about four fifths appearing once. Input material: PBMCs. The sequence came from a woman aged 45-59 years in good health and CMV-seronegative. This chain joins TRBV2 and TRBJ2-5; possibly TRBD2 for D (6 bases). The CDR3 DNA reads as TGTGCCAGCAGAGGTCGGAGGGTTCAAGAGACCCAGTACTTC. This encodes CASRGRRVQETQYF.